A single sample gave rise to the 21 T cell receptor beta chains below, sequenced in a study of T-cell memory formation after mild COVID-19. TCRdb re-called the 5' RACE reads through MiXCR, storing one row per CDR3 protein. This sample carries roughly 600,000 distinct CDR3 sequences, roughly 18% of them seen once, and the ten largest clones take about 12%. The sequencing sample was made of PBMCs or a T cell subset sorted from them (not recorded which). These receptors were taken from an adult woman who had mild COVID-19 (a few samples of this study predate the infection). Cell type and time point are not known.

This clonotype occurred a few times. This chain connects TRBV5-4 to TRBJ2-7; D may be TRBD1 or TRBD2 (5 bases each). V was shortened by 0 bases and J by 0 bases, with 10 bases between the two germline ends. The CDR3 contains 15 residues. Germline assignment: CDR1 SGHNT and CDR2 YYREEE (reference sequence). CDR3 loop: CASSLGGSVSYEQYF. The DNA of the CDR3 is TGTGCCAGCAGCTTGGGGGGGAGCGTCTCCTACGAGCAGTACTTC.

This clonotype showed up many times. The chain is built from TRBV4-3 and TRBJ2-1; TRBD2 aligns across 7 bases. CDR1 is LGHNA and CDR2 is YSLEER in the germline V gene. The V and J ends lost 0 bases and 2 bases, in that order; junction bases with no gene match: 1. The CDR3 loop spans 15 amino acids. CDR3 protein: CASSQDRGAYNEQFF. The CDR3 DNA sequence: TGCGCCAGCAGCCAAGATCGGGGGGCCTACAATGAGCAGTTCTTC.

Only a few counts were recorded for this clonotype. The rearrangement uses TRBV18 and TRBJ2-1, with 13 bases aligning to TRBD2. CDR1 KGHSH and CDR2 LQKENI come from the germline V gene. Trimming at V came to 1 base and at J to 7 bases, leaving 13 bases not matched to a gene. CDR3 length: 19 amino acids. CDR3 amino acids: CASSPQTGRGTSGENEQFF. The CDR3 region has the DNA TGTGCCAGCTCACCACAGACAGGGCGCGGGACTAGCGGGGAGAATGAGCAGTTCTTC.

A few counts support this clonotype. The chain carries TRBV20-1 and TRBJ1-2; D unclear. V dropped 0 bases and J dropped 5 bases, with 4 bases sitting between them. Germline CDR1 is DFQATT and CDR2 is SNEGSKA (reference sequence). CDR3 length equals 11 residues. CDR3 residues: CSARELYGYTF. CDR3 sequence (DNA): TGCAGTGCTAGAGAGCTGTATGGCTACACCTTC.

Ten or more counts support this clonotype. Here the CDR3 reads CASSPDRGSYNEQFF. The CDR3, as DNA: TGTGCCAGCAGCCCGGACAGGGGTTCCTACAATGAGCAGTTCTTC. This rearrangement joins TRBV5-4 to TRBJ2-1, with 9 bases aligning to TRBD1. CDR3 length: 15 amino acids. J lost 1 base, V lost 4 bases, and 3 bases had no gene match. The germline V gene has CDR1 SGHNT and CDR2 YYREEE (reference sequence). Using reference TRBV5-4 and TRBJ2-1 for the parts outside the CDR3, the full variable domain is ETGVTQSPTHLIKTRGQQVTLRCSSQSGHNTVSWYQQALGQGPQFIFQYYREEENGRGNFPPRFSGLQFPNYSSELNVNALELDDSALYLCASSPDRGSYNEQFFGPGTRLTVL.

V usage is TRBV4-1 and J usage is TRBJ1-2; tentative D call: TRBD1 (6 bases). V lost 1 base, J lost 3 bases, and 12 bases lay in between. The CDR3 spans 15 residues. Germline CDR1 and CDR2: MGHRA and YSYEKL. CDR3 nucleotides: TGCGCCAGCAGCCAAGGACTCAGGGGTTACTATGGCTACACCTTC. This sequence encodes CASSQGLRGYYGYTF.

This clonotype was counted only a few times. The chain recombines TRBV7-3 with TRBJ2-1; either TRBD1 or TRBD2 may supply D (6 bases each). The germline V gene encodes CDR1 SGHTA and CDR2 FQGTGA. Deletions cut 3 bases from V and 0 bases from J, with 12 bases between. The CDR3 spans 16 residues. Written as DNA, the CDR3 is TGTGCCAGCAGCTTGGACGGGGGCAACTCCTACAATGAGCAGTTCTTC. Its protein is CASSLDGGNSYNEQFF. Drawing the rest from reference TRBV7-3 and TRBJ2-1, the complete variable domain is GAGVSQTPSNKVTEKGKYVELRCDPISGHTALYWYRQSLGQGPEFLIYFQGTGAADDSGLPNDRFFAVRPEGSVSTLKIQRTERGDSAVYLCASSLDGGNSYNEQFFGPGTRLTVL.

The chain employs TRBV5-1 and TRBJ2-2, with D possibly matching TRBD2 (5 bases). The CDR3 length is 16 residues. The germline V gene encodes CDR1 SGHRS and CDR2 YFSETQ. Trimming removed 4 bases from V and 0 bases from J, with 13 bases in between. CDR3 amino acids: CASSPTGKSNTGELFF. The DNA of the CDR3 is TGCGCCAGCAGCCCCACCGGGAAATCGAACACCGGGGAGCTGTTTTTT. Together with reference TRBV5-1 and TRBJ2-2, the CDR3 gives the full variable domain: KAGVTQTPRYLIKTRGQQVTLSCSPISGHRSVSWYQQTPGQGLQFLFEYFSETQRNKGNFPGRFSGRQFSNSRSEMNVSTLELGDSALYLCASSPTGKSNTGELFFGEGSRLTVL.

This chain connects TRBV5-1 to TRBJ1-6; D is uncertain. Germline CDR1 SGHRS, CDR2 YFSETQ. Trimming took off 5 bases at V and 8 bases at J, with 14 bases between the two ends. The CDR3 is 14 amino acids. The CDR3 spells CASREAQYHSPLHF. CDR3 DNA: TGCGCCAGCAGGGAAGCTCAATACCATTCACCCCTCCACTTT.

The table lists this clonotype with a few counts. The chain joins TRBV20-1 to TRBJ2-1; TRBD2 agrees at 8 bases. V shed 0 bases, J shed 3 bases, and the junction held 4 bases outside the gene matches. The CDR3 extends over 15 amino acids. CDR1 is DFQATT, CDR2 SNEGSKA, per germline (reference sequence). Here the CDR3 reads CSAREASGGYNEQFF. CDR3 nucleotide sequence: TGCAGTGCTAGAGAGGCCAGCGGGGGCTACAATGAGCAGTTCTTC.

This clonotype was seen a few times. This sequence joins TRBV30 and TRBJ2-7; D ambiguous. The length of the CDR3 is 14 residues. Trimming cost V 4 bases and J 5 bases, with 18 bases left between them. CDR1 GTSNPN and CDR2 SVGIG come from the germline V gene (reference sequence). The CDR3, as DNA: TGTGCCTGGACCAAGGCAGGCCGGAAGAACGAGCAGTACTTC. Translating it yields CAWTKAGRKNEQYF. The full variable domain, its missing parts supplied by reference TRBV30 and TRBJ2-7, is SQTIHQWPATLVQPVGSPLSLECTVEGTSNPNLYWYRQAAGRGLQLLFYSVGIGQISSEVPQNLSASRPQDRQFILSSKKLLLSDSGFYLCAWTKAGRKNEQYFGPGTRLTVT.

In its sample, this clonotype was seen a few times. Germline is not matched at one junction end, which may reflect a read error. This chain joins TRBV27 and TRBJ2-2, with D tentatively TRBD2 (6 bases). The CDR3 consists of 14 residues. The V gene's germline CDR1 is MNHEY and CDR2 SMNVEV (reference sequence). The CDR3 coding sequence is TGTGCCACCAGTTTTCAGGGAGGCACCGGGGAGCTGTTTTTT. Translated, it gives CATSFQGGTGELFF.

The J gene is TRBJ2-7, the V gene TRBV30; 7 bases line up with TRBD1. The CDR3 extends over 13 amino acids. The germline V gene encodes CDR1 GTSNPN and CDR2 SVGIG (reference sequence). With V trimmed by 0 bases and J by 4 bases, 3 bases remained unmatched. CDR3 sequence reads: CAWSVGTAYEQYF. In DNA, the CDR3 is TGTGCCTGGAGTGTTGGGACAGCTTACGAGCAGTACTTC.

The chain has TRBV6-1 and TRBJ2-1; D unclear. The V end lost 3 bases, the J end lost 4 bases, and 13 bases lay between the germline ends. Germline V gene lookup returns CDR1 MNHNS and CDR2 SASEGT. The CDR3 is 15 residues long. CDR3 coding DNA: TGTGCCAGCAGTGAGACGCACTCCTATTACAATGAGCAGTTCTTC. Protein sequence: CASSETHSYYNEQFF.

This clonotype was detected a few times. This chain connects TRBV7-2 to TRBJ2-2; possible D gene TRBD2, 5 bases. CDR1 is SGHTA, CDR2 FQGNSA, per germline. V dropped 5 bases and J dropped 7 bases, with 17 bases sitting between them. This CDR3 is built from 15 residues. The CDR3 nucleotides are TGTGCCAGCAGCGAACCGGGGAACCCGGGCGGGGAGCTGTTTTTT. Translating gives CASSEPGNPGGELFF.

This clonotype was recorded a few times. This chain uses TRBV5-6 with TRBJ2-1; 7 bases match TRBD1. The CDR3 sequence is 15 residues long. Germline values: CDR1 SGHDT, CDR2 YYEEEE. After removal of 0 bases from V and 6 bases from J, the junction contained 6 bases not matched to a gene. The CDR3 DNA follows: TGTGCCAGCAGCTTGGGGACAGGTACAATCAATGAGCAGTTCTTC. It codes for CASSLGTGTINEQFF.

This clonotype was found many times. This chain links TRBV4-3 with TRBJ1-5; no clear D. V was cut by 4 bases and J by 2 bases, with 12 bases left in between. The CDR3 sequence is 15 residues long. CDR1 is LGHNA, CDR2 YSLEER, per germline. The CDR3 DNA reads TGCGCCAGCAGCCCGGACCTTTGGGGCAATCAGCCCCAGCATTTT. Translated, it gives CASSPDLWGNQPQHF.

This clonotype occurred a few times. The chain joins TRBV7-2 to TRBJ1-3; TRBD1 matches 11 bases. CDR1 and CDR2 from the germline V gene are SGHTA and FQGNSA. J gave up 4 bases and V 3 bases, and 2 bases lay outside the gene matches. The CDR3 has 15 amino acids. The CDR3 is CASSFWTGGGNTIYF. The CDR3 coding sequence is TGTGCCAGCAGCTTCTGGACAGGGGGCGGAAACACCATATATTTT.

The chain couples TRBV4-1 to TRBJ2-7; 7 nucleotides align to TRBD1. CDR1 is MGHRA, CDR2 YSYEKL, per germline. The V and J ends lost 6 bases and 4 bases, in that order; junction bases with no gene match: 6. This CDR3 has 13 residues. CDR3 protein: CASRGTADYEQYF. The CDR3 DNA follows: TGCGCCAGCAGGGGGACAGCGGATTACGAGCAGTACTTC.

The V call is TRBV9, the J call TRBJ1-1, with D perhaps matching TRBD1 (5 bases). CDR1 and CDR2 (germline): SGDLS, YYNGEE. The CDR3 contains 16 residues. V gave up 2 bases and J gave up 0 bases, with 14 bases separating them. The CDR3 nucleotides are TGTGCCAGCAGCGTCACAGGAAACACCGTGAACACTGAAGCTTTCTTT. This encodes CASSVTGNTVNTEAFF.

Here the CDR3 reads CASSEWKDWDEQYF. In DNA, the CDR3 is TGTGCCAGCAGTGAGTGGAAAGACTGGGACGAGCAGTACTTC. V usage is TRBV6-1 and J usage is TRBJ2-7; D gene unclear. V was shortened by 3 bases and J by 5 bases, with 14 bases between the two germline ends. Germline assignment: CDR1 MNHNS and CDR2 SASEGT. This CDR3 contains 14 residues.